Presented here are 26 T cell receptor beta chains from one specimen sequenced in a study of blood T cells in healthy people across ages. Next came a second PCR, run for about 7 to 12 cycles, which used a sample-barcoded 5' primer along with a J-beta primer mix. TCRdb reprocessed the 5' RACE reads with MiXCR, giving one entry per CDR3 protein. The data show some 800,000 distinct CDR3 sequences, around 42% seen once. Material: blood. The receptors were gathered from a man between 60 and 70 years old in good health.

The chain carries TRBV7-8 and TRBJ1-1; tentative D call: TRBD1 (5 bases). The V and J ends lost 7 bases and 1 base respectively, with 7 bases between them. This CDR3 has 12 amino acids. CDR1 and CDR2 (germline): SGHVS, FQNEAQ. The DNA of the CDR3 is TGTGCCAGCACAGGGTCGAACACTGAAGCTTTCTTT. Translated, it gives CASTGSNTEAFF. The whole variable domain, filled in from reference TRBV7-8 and TRBJ1-1, reads GAGVSQSPRYKVAKRGQDVALRCDPISGHVSLFWYQQALGQGPEFLTYFQNEAQLDKSGLPSDRFFAERPEGSVSTLKIQRTQQEDSAVYLCASTGSNTEAFFGQGTRLTVV.

This chain links TRBV10-3 with TRBJ1-1; no firm D call. Germline V gene lookup returns CDR1 ENHRY and CDR2 SYGVKD. Trimming took off 3 bases at V and 0 bases at J, with 8 bases between the two ends. CDR3 size: 14 residues. In DNA, the CDR3 is TGTGCCATCAGTGACCCAGCCCTGAACACTGAAGCTTTCTTT. Residues: CAISDPALNTEAFF.

In regard to this clonotype: Germline and junction disagree at one end, which may indicate a read error. This chain links TRBV6-2 or TRBV6-3 with TRBJ2-7, with D unresolved. The CDR3 is 14 amino acids. Germline V CDR1 and CDR2: MNHEY, SVGEGT. CDR3 sequence reads: CASSKNSFSYKQYF. CDR3 DNA: TGTGCCAGCAGTAAAAACAGCTTTTCCTACAAGCAGTACTTC.

Details on this clonotype: Since a much larger clone is just one base distant, this may be a read error. J is TRBJ2-5 and V is TRBV12-3 or TRBV12-4, with TRBD1 matching 7 bases. The CDR3 loop spans 13 amino acids. The CDR3 reads CASRRGHQEAQYF. The DNA of the CDR3 is TGTGCCAGCAGGAGGGGGCATCAAGAGGCCCAGTACTTC.

The chain couples TRBV29-1 to TRBJ2-5; 15 bases fit TRBD2. Per germline, CDR1 SQVTM and CDR2 ANQGSEA. The CDR3 loop spans 14 amino acids. V shed 4 bases, J shed 4 bases, and the junction held 1 base outside the gene matches. The CDR3 spells CSVGTSGGVETQYF. In DNA form, the CDR3 reads TGCAGCGTTGGGACTAGCGGGGGGGTAGAGACCCAGTACTTC.

This clonotype came up a few times. The V and J genes are TRBV20-1 and TRBJ2-7, with D possibly TRBD1 on 6 matching bases. CDR1 is DFQATT, CDR2 SNEGSKA, per germline (reference sequence). With 7 bases removed from V and 2 bases from J, the gap between germline ends came to 9 bases. CDR3 length equals 11 residues. The CDR3 bases are TGCAGTGTGGGGGCTACCTACGAGCAGTACTTC. This codes for CSVGATYEQYF.

This chain uses TRBV9 with TRBJ2-5; D is possibly TRBD1 or TRBD2 (7 bases each). The V and J ends lost 0 bases and 0 bases respectively, with 12 bases between them. Germline V gene data show CDR1 as SGDLS and CDR2 as YYNGEE. The CDR3 length is 16 residues. The CDR3 loop is CASSVAGGDHQETQYF. CDR3 in DNA: TGTGCCAGCAGCGTAGCAGGGGGGGACCACCAAGAGACCCAGTACTTC.

The chain carries TRBV6-5 and TRBJ2-1; 9 nucleotides match TRBD2. Trimming cost V 2 bases and J 6 bases; bases outside gene matches: 8. This CDR3 comprises 16 residues. Germline V lookup: CDR1 MNHEY, CDR2 SVGAGI. The DNA of the CDR3 is TGTGCCAGCAGTTACCAGCGGGGGGCGATACCCAATGAGCAGTTCTTC. This gives the protein CASSYQRGAIPNEQFF.

The chain combines TRBV28 with TRBJ2-5, with D tentatively TRBD1 (6 bases). The V gene lost 6 bases and the J gene lost 1 base, with 15 bases spanning the gap. CDR3 length: 15 amino acids. Germline V gene sequence: CDR1 MDHEN, CDR2 SYDVKM. In DNA, the CDR3 is TGTGCCAGCAGCTCACCAGGACAGATCCAAGAGACCCAGTACTTC. Translated, it gives CASSSPGQIQETQYF.

V is TRBV6-2 or TRBV6-3 and J is TRBJ2-2, with D possibly TRBD2 on 6 matching bases. Germline V gives CDR1 MNHEY, CDR2 SVGEGT. V lost 5 bases and J lost 5, with 12 bases in between. CDR3 size: 14 residues. The CDR3 coding sequence is TGTGCCAGCAGTCCCATTCGGGGGACCGGGGAGCTGTTTTTT. Its protein product is CASSPIRGTGELFF.

This clonotype was seen more than once but under ten times. This chain links TRBV10-3 with TRBJ2-1; 8 nucleotides line up with TRBD2. The CDR3 has 14 residues. Germline assignment: CDR1 ENHRY and CDR2 SYGVKD. Unmatched junction bases numbered 6, after V lost 10 bases and J lost 1 base. CDR3 sequence: CATGAGGSYNEQFF. DNA for the CDR3: TGTGCCACAGGCGCGGGGGGATCCTACAATGAGCAGTTCTTC.

This clonotype has a handful of counts. This sequence joins TRBV5-5 and TRBJ1-1; TRBD1 matches 9 bases. V gave up 4 bases and J gave up 5 bases; unmatched junction bases: 15. From germline, CDR1 is SGHKS and CDR2 YYEKEE (reference sequence). The CDR3 sequence is 17 residues long. CDR3 sequence (DNA): TGTGCCAGCAGCGCCTTAAAAAGGACAGGGGCGAGGACTGAAGCTTTCTTT. It is translated as CASSALKRTGARTEAFF.

There are a few counts of this clonotype. The DNA for the CDR3 is TGCGCCAGCAGCTTGGCCGAATCAGGAAATGAGCAGTTCTTC. Translating gives CASSLAESGNEQFF. The V call is TRBV5-1, the J call TRBJ2-1, with D hard to call. This CDR3 is 14 amino acids long. Trimming shortened V by 0 bases and J by 7 bases, and 11 bases separated the two germline ends. Per the germline V gene, CDR1 is SGHRS and CDR2 is YFSETQ.

The chain recombines TRBV11-2 with TRBJ2-7; 8 positions match TRBD2. This CDR3 is 14 amino acids long. J lost 7 bases, V lost 2 bases, and 7 bases had no gene match. CDR1 and CDR2 (germline): SGHAT, FQNNGV. The CDR3 DNA reads as TGTGCCAGCAGCTTATTGGGACTAGTTGAAGAGCAGTACTTC. Its protein product is CASSLLGLVEEQYF.

The rearrangement uses TRBV10-3 and TRBJ2-2; 7 nucleotides agree with TRBD2. Germline CDR1 is ENHRY and CDR2 is SYGVKD. The CDR3 is 17 amino acids. The V and J ends lost 5 bases and 0 bases, in that order; junction bases with no gene match: 9. This CDR3 is CAISSPLASTNTGELFF. The CDR3 DNA follows: TGTGCCATCAGTTCCCCACTAGCGAGTACGAACACCGGGGAGCTGTTTTTT.

This clonotype was seen a few times. This chain joins TRBV20-1 and TRBJ2-1; 11 bases line up with TRBD2. The CDR3 has 14 residues. Germline V lookup: CDR1 DFQATT, CDR2 SNEGSKA (reference sequence). The junction had 7 bases not matched to a gene; V was cut back by 6 bases and J by 6 bases. Here the CDR3 reads CSAATSGKANEQFF. CDR3 nucleotides: TGCAGTGCCGCGACTAGCGGGAAAGCCAATGAGCAGTTCTTC.

This chain connects TRBV20-1 to TRBJ2-1; D is unclear. The CDR3 has 12 amino acids. The V end was cut by 2 bases, the J end by 8 bases, with 10 bases between. Germline V gene data show CDR1 as DFQATT and CDR2 as SNEGSKA (reference sequence). CDR3 nucleotide sequence: TGCAGTGCTAGACACGCCCCCGATGAGCAGTTCTTC. This translates into CSARHAPDEQFF.

The rearrangement links TRBV20-1 to TRBJ2-5, with D possibly being TRBD2 (7 bases). Trimming removed 6 bases at V and 11 bases at J, with 25 bases between. CDR3 size: 14 residues. Germline CDR1 DFQATT, CDR2 SNEGSKA (reference sequence). CDR3 amino acids: CSASRPERDNEQYF. CDR3 nucleotide sequence: TGCAGTGCGAGCCGACCCGAGCGGGACAATGAGCAGTACTTC.

As regards this clonotype: The germline gene is not matched at one end of the junction; a read error may be the cause. V gene TRBV5-5 combines with J gene TRBJ2-7, with D perhaps matching TRBD1 (6 bases). Germline CDR1 and CDR2: SGHKS and YYEKEE (reference sequence). The CDR3 consists of 14 residues. The CDR3 region is CASSWTAGSDEQYF. CDR3 bases: TGTGCCAGCAGTTGGACAGCAGGCTCCGACGAGCAGTACTTC.

V gene TRBV6-5 combines with J gene TRBJ2-1; D tentatively reads TRBD1 or TRBD2 (5 bases each). CDR3 length: 15 amino acids. In germline, CDR1 is MNHEY, CDR2 SVGAGI. V gave up 8 bases and J gave up 4 bases, with 18 bases separating them. The chain's CDR3 is CASGYTGTDYNEQFF. DNA of the CDR3: TGTGCCAGCGGATATACCGGGACGGATTACAATGAGCAGTTCTTC.

To note about this clonotype: This may stem from a read error, because a much larger clone lies one nucleotide away. The gene calls are TRBV29-1 and TRBJ2-7; tentative D call: TRBD2 (6 bases). The CDR3 consists of 13 residues. Germline loops: CDR1 SQVTM, CDR2 ANQGSEA. V gave up 5 bases and J gave up 7 bases, with 18 bases separating them. DNA for the CDR3: TGCAGCGTTCAACGTGCCAATGCGGGAGAGCAGTACTTC. The encoded protein is CSVQRANAGEQYF.

This clonotype was seen at least ten times. This chain uses TRBV2 with TRBJ1-4; D perhaps matches TRBD1 (5 bases). Trimming left V 7 bases short and J 8 bases short, with 11 bases between. Per germline, CDR1 SNHLY and CDR2 FYNNEI. The CDR3 spans 12 residues. CDR3 nucleotide sequence: TGTGCCAGCAAAACAGGCGGCGAAAAACTGTTTTTT. Protein: CASKTGGEKLFF.

Only a few counts were recorded for this clonotype. The chain is built from TRBV4-1 and TRBJ2-7; a weak D match, TRBD2 (6 bases). The V gene lost 4 bases and the J gene lost 0 bases, with 10 bases spanning the gap. Germline lookup yields CDR1 MGHRA and CDR2 YSYEKL. CDR3 length: 14 amino acids. CDR3 residues: CASSRSGRSYEQYF. The DNA for the CDR3 is TGCGCCAGCAGCCGGAGCGGGCGCTCCTACGAGCAGTACTTC.

This clonotype was seen a handful of times. The chain recombines TRBV18 with TRBJ2-7; 10 positions match TRBD1. This CDR3 is 15 amino acids long. Germline trimming cut 6 bases from V and 1 base from J; bases unmatched to any gene: 6. In germline, CDR1 is KGHSH, CDR2 LQKENI. The CDR3 sequence: CASSPDRGASYEQYF. CDR3 DNA: TGTGCCAGCTCCCCGGACAGGGGGGCTTCCTACGAGCAGTACTTC.

This clonotype was detected a few times. This chain links TRBV6-2 or TRBV6-3 with TRBJ1-2; 8 bases match TRBD1. This CDR3 is 14 amino acids long. Germline V gene sequence: CDR1 MNHEY, CDR2 SVGEGT. V shed 2 bases and J 4 bases; nucleotides not matched to a gene: 3. CDR3 sequence reads: CASSYRTGPYGYTF. DNA of the CDR3: TGTGCCAGCAGTTACCGGACAGGGCCCTATGGCTACACCTTC.

The chain uses TRBV12-3 or TRBV12-4 and TRBJ2-7, with D hard to call. The V and J ends lost 5 bases and 0 bases respectively, with 14 bases between them. The CDR3 runs 15 residues. In DNA, the CDR3 is TGTGCCAGCAGTCCCTTTATGACCGACTCCTACGAGCAGTACTTC. Encoded protein: CASSPFMTDSYEQYF.